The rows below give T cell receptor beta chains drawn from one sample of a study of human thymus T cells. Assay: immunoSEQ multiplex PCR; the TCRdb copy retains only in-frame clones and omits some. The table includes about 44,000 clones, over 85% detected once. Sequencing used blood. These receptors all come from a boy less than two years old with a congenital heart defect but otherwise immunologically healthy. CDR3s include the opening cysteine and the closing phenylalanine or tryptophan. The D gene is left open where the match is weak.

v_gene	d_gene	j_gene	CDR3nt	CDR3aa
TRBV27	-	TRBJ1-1	TGTGCCAGCAGCCGGGCAGTTTCAGTCGAAGCTTTCTTT	CASSRAVSVEAFF
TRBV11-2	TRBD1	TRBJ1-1	TGTGCCAGCAGTTCAACAGGGGGCAATTTGAACACTGAAGCTTTCTTT	CASSSTGGNLNTEAFF
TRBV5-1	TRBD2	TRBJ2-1	TGCGCCAGCAGCTTGGTAGCGGGGGGGAACAATGAGCAGTTCTTC	CASSLVAGGNNEQFF
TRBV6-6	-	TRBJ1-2	TGTGCCAGCAGTTGGGATGGGATGAATGGCTACACCTTC	CASSWDGMNGYTF
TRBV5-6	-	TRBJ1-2	TGTGCCAGCAGCTCGATACAGGGTGCTTGGGGCTACACCTTC	CASSSIQGAWGYTF
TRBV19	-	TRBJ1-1	TGTGCCAGTAGTACCGGGCTCACTCGCTTCTTT	CASSTGLTRFF
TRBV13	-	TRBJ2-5	TGTGCCAGCAGCTTAGAAGGGGGGCCGGGGACCCAGTACTTC	CASSLEGGPGTQYF
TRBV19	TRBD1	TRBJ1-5	TGTGCCAGTAGTCTCACCCCCGGGACAGGGGGCCAGCCCCAGCATTTT	CASSLTPGTGGQPQHF
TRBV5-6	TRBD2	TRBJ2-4	TGTGCCAGCAGCTTTACTAGCGGGGGGGCCAAAAACATTCAGTACTTC	CASSFTSGGAKNIQYF
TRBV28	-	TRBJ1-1	TGTGCCAGCAGTTTAACACAGAACACTGAAGCTTTCTTT	CASSLTQNTEAFF
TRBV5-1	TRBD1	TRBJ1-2	TGCGCCAGCAGCCCTTATGACAGGGGCAAAAATGGCTACACCTTC	CASSPYDRGKNGYTF
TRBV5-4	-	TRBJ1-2	TGTGCCAGCAGCTTGGTCGGCAGGGCTAACTATGGCTACACCTTC	CASSLVGRANYGYTF
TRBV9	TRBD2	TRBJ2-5	TGTGCCAGCAGCCTGACTAGCGGGGGGGCAGGAGAGACCCAGTACTTC	CASSLTSGGAGETQYF
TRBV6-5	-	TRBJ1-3	TGTGCCAGCAGCCCGGGGACTTCCCGAAACACCATATATTTT	CASSPGTSRNTIYF
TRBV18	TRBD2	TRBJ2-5	TGTGCCAGCTCCGGACTAGCGGGGGACCAAGAGACCCAGTACTTC	CASSGLAGDQETQYF
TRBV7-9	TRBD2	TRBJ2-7	TGTGCCAGCAGTCGGACTAGCGCCTACGAGCAGTACTTC	CASSRTSAYEQYF
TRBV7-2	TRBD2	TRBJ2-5	TGTGCCAGCAGCTTAGGCCTCTTAGCGGGAGGGGAGACCCAGTACTTC	CASSLGLLAGGETQYF
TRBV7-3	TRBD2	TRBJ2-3	TGTGCCAGCAGCTTTAGCGGGGGGGCAGATACGCAGTATTTT	CASSFSGGADTQYF
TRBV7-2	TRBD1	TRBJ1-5	TGTGCCAGCAGAAGGACAGGGGGCCCCTATAGCAATCAGCCCCAGCATTTT	CASRRTGGPYSNQPQHF
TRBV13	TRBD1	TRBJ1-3	TGTGCCAGCAGCTGGACAGGAGGCATCTCTGGAAACACCATATATTTT	CASSWTGGISGNTIYF
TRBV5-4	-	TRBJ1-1	TGTGCCAGCAGCTTGGGACACACTGAAGCTTTCTTT	CASSLGHTEAFF
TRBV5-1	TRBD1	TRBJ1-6	TGCGCCAGCAGCTTACAGGGGATATATAATTCACCCCTCCACTTT	CASSLQGIYNSPLHF
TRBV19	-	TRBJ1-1	TGTGCCAGTAGTGAACCTTTACAGCGCGCTTACACTGAAGCTTTCTTT	CASSEPLQRAYTEAFF
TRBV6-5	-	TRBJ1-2	TGTGCCAGCAGTTACTCGAAGGACACCCCTTACACCTTC	CASSYSKDTPYTF
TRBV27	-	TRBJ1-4	TGTGCCAGCGTTACGGACGTCCTTGCAACTAATGAAAAACTGTTTTTT	CASVTDVLATNEKLFF
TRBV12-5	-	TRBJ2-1	TGTGCTAGTGGAGACAGCTCCTACAATGAGCAGTTCTTC	CASGDSSYNEQFF